The clone carrying this T cell receptor (beta chain) came up many times. These data are taken from a study of T-cell reconstitution after alpha-beta-depleted transplantation in children. TCRbeta library preparation incorporated unique molecular identifiers. Via MiXCR, TCRdb re-called the PCR reads, giving one row per CDR3 protein. Of under 140,000 distinct CDR3 sequences listed, approximately 10% are singletons. CDR1 is SQVTM, CDR2 ANQGSEA, per germline. The CDR3 contains 12 residues. Trimming shortened V by 1 base and J by 0 bases, and 4 bases separated the two germline ends. The TCR originated in a human donor who donated a stem cell graft to a child with acute lymphoblastic leukemia. This chain uses TRBV29-1 with TRBJ2-7; D is unresolved. This specimen consisted of PBMCs from the stem cell graft donor, obtained from the stem cell graft. The CDR3 sequence is CSVEGSSYEQYF. The CDR3 coding sequence is TGCAGCGTTGAAGGCAGCTCCTACGAGCAGTACTTC.